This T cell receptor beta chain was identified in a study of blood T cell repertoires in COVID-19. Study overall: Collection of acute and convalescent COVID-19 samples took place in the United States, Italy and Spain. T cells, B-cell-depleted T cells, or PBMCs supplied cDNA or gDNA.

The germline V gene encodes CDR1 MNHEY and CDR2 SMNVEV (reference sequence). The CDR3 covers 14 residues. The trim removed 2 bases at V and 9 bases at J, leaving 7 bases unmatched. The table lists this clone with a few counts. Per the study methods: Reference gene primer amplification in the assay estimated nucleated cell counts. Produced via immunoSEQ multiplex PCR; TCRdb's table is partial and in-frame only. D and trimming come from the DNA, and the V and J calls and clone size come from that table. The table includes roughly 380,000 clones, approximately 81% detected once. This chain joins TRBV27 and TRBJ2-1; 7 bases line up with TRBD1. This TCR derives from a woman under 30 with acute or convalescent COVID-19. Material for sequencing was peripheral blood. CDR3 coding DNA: TGTGCCAGCAGTTTAAGACAGGGATTCGGTGAGCAGTTCTTC. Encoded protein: CASSLRQGFGEQFF.